What follows describes a single TCR beta chain. The data were taken from a study of control samples from healthy donors and cancer patients. Measured with immunoSEQ multiplex PCR; TCRdb has only the in-frame clones, and not every one. Here the sample spans roughly 20,000 clones, roughly four fifths being singletons. The CDR3 runs 11 residues. CDR1 and CDR2 (germline): SNHLY, FYNNEI. With 8 bases removed from V and 8 bases from J, the gap between germline ends came to 9 bases. The chain is built from TRBV2 and TRBJ1-4; D unresolved. The sequence came from a man older than 75 with head and neck cancer. Source material: PBMCs. Here the CDR3 DNA reads TGTGCCAGCGGGTGGGGAGAAAAACTGTTTTTT. Its protein product is CASGWGEKLFF.